A selection of T cell receptor beta chains follows, all from one sample in a study of shared clonotypes between healthy human individuals. Only in-frame clones appear in the TCRdb table, and some are missing; sequencing was by immunoSEQ multiplex PCR. The sample gives under 2,000,000 clones, roughly 94% of which show up once; around 1% is in the top ten. Sequencing was performed on naive CD8+ T cells sorted from blood. The source of these receptors is a man aged 18 to 30 in good health. Each CDR3 is given without its conserved first and last residue.

>TRBJ2-7|TRBV18
ASSDTRDRNYEQY
>TRBJ1-1|TRBV27
ASSQGLMNTEAF
>TRBJ2-3|TRBV29-1
SVEGGGTDTQY
>TRBJ2-7|TRBV5-4
ASSSGLAGYEQY
>TRBJ1-4|TRBV7-9
ASSLAEGYGTVFEKLF
>TRBJ1-4|TRBV5-5
ASSPGQGAIGEKLF
>TRBJ1-1|TRBV7-9
AREQWDGRGNTEAF
>TRBJ2-5|TRBV14
ASSQETGNQETQY
>TRBJ1-1|TRBV9
ASSTLSGNTEAF
>TRBJ2-3|TRBV18
ASSPPDTLPTDTQY
>TRBJ1-6|TRBV5-5
ASSLGSNSPLH
>TRBJ2-7|TRBV4-1
ASSQDWDSTYEQY
>TRBJ2-7|TRBV5-1
ASSLARARAYEQY
>TRBJ1-3|TRBV5-6
ASSLEAALGNTIY
>TRBJ1-6|TRBV21-1
ASDPGHSNSPLH
>TRBJ2-5|TRBV2
ASSEALRGTQETQY
>TRBJ2-7|TRBV5-4
ASSLGQGGSYEQY
>TRBJ2-1|TRBV7-2
ASSPAGAYNEQF
>TRBJ2-7|TRBV4-1
ASSQDREASSYEQY
>TRBJ2-5|TRBV4-1
ASSQAHPSGIGETQY
>TRBJ1-2|TRBV15
ATSNSPFEQGWDSYT
>TRBJ2-1|TRBV6-6
ASSSAGSSYNEQF
>TRBJ1-5|TRBV15
ATSIEDRLFYQPQH
>TRBJ1-2|TRBV7-9
ASSLAVGTRDGYT
>TRBJ2-1|TRBV15
ATSRPGERGQQF
>TRBJ2-2|TRBV25-1
ASSDYGTGELF
>TRBJ1-3|TRBV19
ASSPGTDGNTIY
>TRBJ2-1|TRBV6-5
ASISPGTTNNEQF
>TRBJ2-7|TRBV11-1
ASSLEQGRAYEQY
>TRBJ2-1|TRBV9
ASSTGVEQF
>TRBJ2-7|TRBV4-3
ASSQGTSGSAYEQY
>TRBJ2-1|TRBV7-6
ASARLAGGSSYNEQF
>TRBJ2-5|TRBV9
ASSVSGTEETQY